Presented here are 5 T cell receptor beta chains from one specimen sequenced in a study of CD8 T cells in ankylosing spondylitis. These TCRs' antigens remain unknown. Study-wide findings and caveats: In ankylosing spondylitis blood, a motif of roughly 8 highly homologous TCR beta variants appeared characteristic.

From the 5' RACE reads, TCRdb called clonotypes with MiXCR, one entry per CDR3 protein. The sample lists roughly 450,000 distinct CDR3 sequences; roughly 27% were seen once. The source material was blood, either unsorted or a sorted T cell fraction (not recorded which). These receptors all stem from a male donor with ankylosing spondylitis.

This sequence joins TRBV20-1 and TRBJ2-3; the D is unclear. The CDR3 runs to 14 residues. Trimming took 7 bases from V and 2 from J, leaving 16 bases between them. The germline V gene encodes CDR1 DFQATT and CDR2 SNEGSKA (reference sequence). For the CDR3, the DNA is TGCAGTGAATCCCCTCCGGGCCTCACAGATACGCAGTATTTT. Protein: CSESPPGLTDTQYF.

There are a few counts of this clonotype. The V gene is TRBV7-9, the J gene TRBJ2-1; D remains ambiguous. Germline lookup yields CDR1 SEHNR and CDR2 FQNEAQ (reference sequence). The CDR3 runs 14 residues. The V and J ends lost 3 bases and 3 bases respectively, with 9 bases between them. The CDR3 reads CASSLYSDYNEQFF. The CDR3 DNA follows: TGTGCCAGCAGCTTGTACTCGGACTACAATGAGCAGTTCTTC.

With respect to this clonotype: Here the CDR3 omits its conserved ending phenylalanine or tryptophan, so a read error is the likely source. The genes are TRBV6-1 and TRBJ2-7, with 9 bases aligning to TRBD1. The CDR3 contains 16 residues. From germline, CDR1 is MNHNS and CDR2 SASEGT. V lost 2 bases, J lost 0 bases, and 5 bases stayed unmatched. The CDR3 nucleotides are TGTGCCAGCAGTGAACCCGGACAGGGGAGCTCCTACGAGCAGTACGAC. Protein: CASSEPGQGSSYEQYD.

The chain uses TRBV12-3 or TRBV12-4 and TRBJ1-2, with TRBD1 matching 8 bases. V lost 0 bases, J lost 7 bases, and 4 bases stayed unmatched. The CDR3 has 14 residues. The CDR3 coding sequence is TGTGCCAGCAGTTTAGCGGACAGGGACGCTGGCTACACCTTC. Amino acids: CASSLADRDAGYTF.

This clonotype was counted between two and nine times. The rearrangement uses TRBV12-3 or TRBV12-4 and TRBJ2-1, with D possibly being TRBD1 (7 bases). The germline V and J ends were trimmed by 6 bases and 2 bases, with 17 bases remaining between them. The CDR3 totals 16 residues. As DNA, the CDR3 is TGTGCCAGCAGGGGGGGACAGTGGGACGCCTACAATGAGCAGTTCTTC. Protein product: CASRGGQWDAYNEQFF.